The T cell receptor beta chain under discussion was sequenced for a study of T cells in women clearing cervical HPV infection. Whole-study context: Women with histologically confirmed HPV16-related CIN3 or worse, 2 with invasive cancer, served as cases.

Assay used: immunoSEQ multiplex PCR; TCRdb lists only in-frame clones, some missing. This sample carries tens of thousands of clones, with roughly 6.8% going to the ten biggest clones. In the case of this clone: Its antigen remains unknown. The read stops 3 residues short of the end of the CDR3; the missing end is completed from the germline J gene.

Trimming left V 3 bases short and J 6 bases short, with 11 bases between. This CDR3 region has 13 residues. The germline V gene encodes CDR1 LNHDA and CDR2 SQIVND (reference sequence). General study results and limits: Combining TCR richness with V gene abundances gave approximately 0.8 AUC.

Material for sequencing was blood buffy coat. The clonotype was recovered from a woman aged 18 to 69 with a cervical HPV16 infection that either progressed to CIN3+ or cleared (not recorded which). The gene calls are TRBV19 and TRBJ2-5; D uncertain. The sequenced CDR3 bases are TGTGCCAGTAGTATCAAGGGTCCGAAGACC. Its translation is CASSIKGPKT. The entire CDR3 reads CASSIKGPKTQYF.